This T cell receptor beta chain was sequenced during a study of cytomegalovirus exposure and HLA in healthy donors. Germline values: CDR1 SGHAT, CDR2 FQNNGV. V lost 5 bases, J lost 5 bases, and 3 bases stayed unmatched. The CDR3 runs to 13 residues. The PCR ran on 60 Vbeta and 13 Jbeta primers. Under the authors' procedure: An analysis that came later counted some 80 million unique TCR beta chains, around 12 million shared. TCRdb's copy holds only in-frame clones and misses some; the assay was immunoSEQ multiplex PCR. Clone size and the V and J calls come from that table; the DNA yielded D and trimming. The repertoire holds roughly 120,000 clones, roughly 80% seen once, with more than 2% in the top ten.

The chain has TRBV11-2 and TRBJ1-3; 7 positions agree with TRBD1. Sequencing input: PBMCs. The source is a woman aged 40 to 49 in good health and CMV-seropositive. In nucleotides, the CDR3 is TGTGCCAGCAGCCAGGGACAGAGAAACACCATATATTTT. Translating it yields CASSQGQRNTIYF.